The subject of this entry is one T cell receptor (beta chain). This clone was detected once. This clone's antigen is unknown. At one of its ends the junction is not consistent with the germline gene, which may arise from a read error. CDR1 is given as SSHAT and CDR2 as FNYEAQ, both from the germline V gene (reference sequence). From cysteine to phenylalanine, the CDR3 is 15 amino acids long. The DNA shown is the 45-base CDR3, in frame from base 1. Enrolling through a virtual design, the prospective study's participants ranged in age from roughly 18 to 95 years and lived across some 22 United States geographic areas. Cohort assignment in the prospective study relied on participant-reported clinical history from a screening survey and a study questionnaire. For ImmuneRACE Cohort 3, a participant was defined as recovered based on two consecutive negative NP/OP PCR tests, clearance by a healthcare professional, or resolution of symptoms. Each participant in the prospective study had whole blood, serum and a nasopharyngeal or oropharyngeal swab collected by mobile phlebotomists. Prospective study participants could optionally give additional blood draws and questionnaires over an approximately 2-month period. Before DNA extraction, blood samples from the prospective study were shipped at room temperature or frozen.

This entry belongs to a study of blood T cell repertoires in COVID-19 (dated by TCRdb to 2020 to 2022). General notes on the study: Samples from collaborators originated in the United States, Italy and Spain and spanned both the acute and convalescent phases of COVID-19. The prospective study material was composed of cDNA or gDNA derived from T cells, B-cell-depleted T cells, or PBMCs. The dataset comprised deeply sampled blood TCRbeta repertoires from subjects exposed to, actively infected with, or recovered from COVID-19. The repertoires were made available in a free public database intended to serve as a resource for research on the immune response to SARS-CoV-2. The samples were drawn from the first 160 participants of the ongoing ImmuneRACE study and from 1,254 subjects provided by 6 global collaborators. The sample metadata nearly always contained a de-identified subject ID, COVID-19 status, age in years and sex. Where HLA class I and class II types were available, the types were taken from metadata supplied by the sample provider, not from assay-based typing.

TCRbeta CDR3 regions were amplified from genomic DNA by means of the immunoSEQ Assay, a bias-controlled multiplex PCR. On the authors' methods: The number of nucleated cells in each sample was estimated from the amplification of reference gene primers within the assay. To quantify the absolute abundance of each unique TCRbeta CDR3 rearrangement, sequence reads were collapsed and filtered. For each sample, productive Simpson clonality was calculated by taking the square root of Simpson's diversity index across productive rearrangements. In TCRdb, the immuneACCESS table is reduced to in-frame sequences with V and J assigned. These tables do not hold every clone; where another copy was compared, an unresolved V gene accounts for under half, and the others remain unexplained. V and J calls and clone size are those listed in that table; D and trimming were worked out from the DNA. In this sample the table shows 150,000 or so clones, around 85% of which occur a single time. Together, the top ten hold 7% to 10% of the sample.

On the study overall, not on this receptor specifically: The quantity of clinical and demographic metadata differed by source and by participant and was supplied without curation.

This TCR derives from a man in his forties or fifties who had recovered from COVID-19. The material sequenced was PBMCs or T cells enriched from blood (not recorded which). This chain joins TRBV7-7 to TRBJ1-1, and TRBD1 aligns with 8 junction nucleotides. CDR3 sequence: CASSPLDRAHPEAFF. The nucleotide sequence is TGTGCTAGCAGCCCACTGGACAGGGCTCACCCTGAAGCTTTCTTT.